The clone carrying this TCR beta chain was recorded a few times. Its antigen is currently unknown. The data are from a study of blood T cells in healthy people across ages. Findings and limits, study-wide: There were more naive CD4+ cells and higher diversity in long-lived donors than in aged donors. Not knowing donor CMV status may have confounded expanded clonotype changes.

Germline lookup yields CDR1 SGHVS and CDR2 FQNEAQ. V lost 6 bases and J lost 0; bases outside the gene matches: 7. This CDR3 has 16 amino acids. Using a J-beta primer mix together with a sample-barcoded 5' primer, a second PCR was run for roughly 7 to 11 cycles. TCRdb re-derived calls from the 5' RACE reads in MiXCR, one entry per CDR3 protein. The data contain fewer than 600,000 distinct CDR3 sequences, roughly a quarter of them singletons. This sample was shared with a second study, whose subject was T cells of mothers and their children. That work contributes: Related and unrelated pairs show similar thymic shaping of TCR recombination output.

Specimen: blood. The chain couples TRBV7-8 to TRBJ2-1; 8 bases are shared with TRBD2. The TCR sequence derives from a boy aged 2 to 9 in good health. The CDR3 sequence is CASSPSAGGSYNEQFF. CDR3 sequence (DNA): TGTGCCAGCAGTCCCTCCGCGGGAGGCTCCTACAATGAGCAGTTCTTC.